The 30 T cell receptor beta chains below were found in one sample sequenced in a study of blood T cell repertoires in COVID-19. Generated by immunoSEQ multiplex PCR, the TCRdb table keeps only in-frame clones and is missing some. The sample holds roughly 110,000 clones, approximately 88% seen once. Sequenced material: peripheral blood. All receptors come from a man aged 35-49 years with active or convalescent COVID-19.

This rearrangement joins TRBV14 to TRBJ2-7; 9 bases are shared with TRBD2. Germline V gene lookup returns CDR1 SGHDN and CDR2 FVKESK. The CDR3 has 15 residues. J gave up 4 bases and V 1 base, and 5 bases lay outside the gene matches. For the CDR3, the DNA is TGTGCCAGCAGCCAAGGCGGGAGGGCCATTTACGAGCAGTACTTC. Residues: CASSQGGRAIYEQYF. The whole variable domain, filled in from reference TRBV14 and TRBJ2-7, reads EAGVTQFPSHSVIEKGQTVTLRCDPISGHDNLYWYRRVMGKEIKFLLHFVKESKQDESGMPNNRFLAERTGGTYSTLKVQPAELEDSGVYFCASSQGGRAIYEQYFGPGTRLTVT.

The chain's CDR3 is CASSLGSSGDEQYF. The CDR3 coding sequence is TGCGCCAGCAGCTTGGGGTCTAGCGGGGACGAGCAGTACTTC. The chain recombines TRBV5-1 with TRBJ2-7; TRBD2 agrees at 9 bases. The germline V gene encodes CDR1 SGHRS and CDR2 YFSETQ. V trimming: 0 bases; J trimming: 5 bases; junction bases outside the gene matches: 3. This CDR3 comprises 14 residues.

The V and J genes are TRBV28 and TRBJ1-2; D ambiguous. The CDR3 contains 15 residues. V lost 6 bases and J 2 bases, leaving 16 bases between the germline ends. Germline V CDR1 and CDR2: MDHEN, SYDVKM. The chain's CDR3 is CASRPLGYLNYGYTF. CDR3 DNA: TGTGCCAGCAGGCCACTAGGGTATTTGAACTATGGCTACACCTTC.

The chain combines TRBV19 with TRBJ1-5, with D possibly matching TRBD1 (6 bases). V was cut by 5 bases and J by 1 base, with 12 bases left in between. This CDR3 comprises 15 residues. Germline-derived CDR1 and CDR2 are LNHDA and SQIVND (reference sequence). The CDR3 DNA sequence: TGTGCCAGTAGTGTAAACAGGGACAGCAATCAGCCCCAGCATTTT. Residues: CASSVNRDSNQPQHF.

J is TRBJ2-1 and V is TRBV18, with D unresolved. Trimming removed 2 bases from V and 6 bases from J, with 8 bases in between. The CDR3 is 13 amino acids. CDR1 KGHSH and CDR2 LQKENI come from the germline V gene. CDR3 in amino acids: CASSPAVGNEQFF. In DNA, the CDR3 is TGTGCCAGCTCACCAGCGGTTGGCAATGAGCAGTTCTTC.

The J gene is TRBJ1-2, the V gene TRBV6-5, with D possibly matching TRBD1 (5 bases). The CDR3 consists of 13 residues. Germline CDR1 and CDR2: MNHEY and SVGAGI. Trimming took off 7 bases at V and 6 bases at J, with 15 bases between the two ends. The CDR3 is CASMGPARDGYTF. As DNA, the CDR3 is TGTGCCAGCATGGGGCCGGCTAGGGATGGCTACACCTTC.

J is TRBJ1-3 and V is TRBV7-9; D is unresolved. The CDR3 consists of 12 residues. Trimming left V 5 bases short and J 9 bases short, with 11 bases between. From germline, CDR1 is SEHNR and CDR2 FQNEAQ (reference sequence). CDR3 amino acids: CASSPPVGTIYF. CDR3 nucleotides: TGTGCCAGCAGCCCCCCCGTCGGCACCATATATTTT.

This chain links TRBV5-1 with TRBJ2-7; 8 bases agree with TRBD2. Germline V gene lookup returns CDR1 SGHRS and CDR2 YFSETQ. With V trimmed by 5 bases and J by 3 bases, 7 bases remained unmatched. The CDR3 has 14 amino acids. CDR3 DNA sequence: TGCGCCAGCAGACCCAGCGGGAGTCTCTACGAGCAGTACTTC. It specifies CASRPSGSLYEQYF.

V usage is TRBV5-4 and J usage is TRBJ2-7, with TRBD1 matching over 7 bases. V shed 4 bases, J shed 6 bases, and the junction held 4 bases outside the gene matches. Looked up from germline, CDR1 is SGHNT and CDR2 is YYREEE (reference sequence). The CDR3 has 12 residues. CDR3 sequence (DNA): TGTGCCAGCAGCGGGGACAGTTCCGAGCAGTACTTC. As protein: CASSGDSSEQYF.

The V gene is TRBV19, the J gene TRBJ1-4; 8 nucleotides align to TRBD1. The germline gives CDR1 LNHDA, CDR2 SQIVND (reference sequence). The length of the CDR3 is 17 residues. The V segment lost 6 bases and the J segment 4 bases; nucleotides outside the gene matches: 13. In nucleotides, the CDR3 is TGTGCCAGTAGCCAATCGGGACAGGCCTCGGGTAATGAAAAACTGTTTTTT. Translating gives CASSQSGQASGNEKLFF.

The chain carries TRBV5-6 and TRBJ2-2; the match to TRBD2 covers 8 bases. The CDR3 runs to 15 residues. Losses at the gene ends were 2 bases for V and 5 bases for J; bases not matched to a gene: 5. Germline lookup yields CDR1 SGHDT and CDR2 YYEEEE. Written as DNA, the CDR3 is TGTGCCAGCAGCTTTTTGACTAGCGATACCGGGGAGCTGTTTTTT. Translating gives CASSFLTSDTGELFF.

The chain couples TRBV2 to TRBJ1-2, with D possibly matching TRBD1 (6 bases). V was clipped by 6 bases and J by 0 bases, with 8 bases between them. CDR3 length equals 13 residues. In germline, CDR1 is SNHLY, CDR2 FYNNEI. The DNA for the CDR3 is TGTGCCAGCAGGGACAGAACTAACTATGGCTACACCTTC. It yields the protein CASRDRTNYGYTF.

The CDR3 region is CASSSKTGLNTEAFF. The CDR3 bases are TGCGCCAGCAGCTCAAAAACAGGCCTGAACACTGAAGCTTTCTTT. The chain has TRBV4-1 and TRBJ1-1; D possibly corresponds to TRBD1 (5 bases). CDR3 length: 15 residues. V lost 5 bases and J lost 0, with 13 bases in between. Per the germline V gene, CDR1 is MGHRA and CDR2 is YSYEKL.

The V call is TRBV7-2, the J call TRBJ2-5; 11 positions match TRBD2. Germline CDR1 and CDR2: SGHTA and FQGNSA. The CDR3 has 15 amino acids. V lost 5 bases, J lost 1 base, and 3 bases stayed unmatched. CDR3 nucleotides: TGTGCCAGCAGCGAACTAGCGGGAGCCCAAGAGACCCAGTACTTC. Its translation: CASSELAGAQETQYF.

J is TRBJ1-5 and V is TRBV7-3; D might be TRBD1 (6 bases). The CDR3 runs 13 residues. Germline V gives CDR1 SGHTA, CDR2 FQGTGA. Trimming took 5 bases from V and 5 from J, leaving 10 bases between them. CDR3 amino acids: CASSASGDQPQHF. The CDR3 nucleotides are TGTGCCAGCAGCGCCTCAGGGGATCAGCCCCAGCATTTT.

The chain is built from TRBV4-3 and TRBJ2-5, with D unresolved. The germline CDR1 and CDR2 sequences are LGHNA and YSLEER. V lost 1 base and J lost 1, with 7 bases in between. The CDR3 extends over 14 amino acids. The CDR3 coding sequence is TGCGCCAGCAGCCAAGGAGCTAGCCAAGAGACCCAGTACTTC. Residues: CASSQGASQETQYF.

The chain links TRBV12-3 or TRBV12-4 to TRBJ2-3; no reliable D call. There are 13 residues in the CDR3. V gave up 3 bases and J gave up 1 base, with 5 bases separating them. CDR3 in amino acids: CASSLSGTDTQYF. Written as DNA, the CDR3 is TGTGCCAGCAGTTTGAGTGGCACAGATACGCAGTATTTT.

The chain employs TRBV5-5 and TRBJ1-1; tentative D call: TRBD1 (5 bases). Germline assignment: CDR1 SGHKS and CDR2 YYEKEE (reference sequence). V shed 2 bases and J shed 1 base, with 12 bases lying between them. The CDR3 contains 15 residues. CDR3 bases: TGTGCCAGCAGCTTAGGCCGGCAGGGGAACACTGAAGCTTTCTTT. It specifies CASSLGRQGNTEAFF.

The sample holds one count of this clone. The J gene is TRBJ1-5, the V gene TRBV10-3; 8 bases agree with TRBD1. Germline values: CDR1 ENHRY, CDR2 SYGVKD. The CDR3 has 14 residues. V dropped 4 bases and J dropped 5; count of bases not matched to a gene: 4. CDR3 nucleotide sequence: TGTGCCATCAGTGGAACAGGGGGAGATCAGCCCCAGCATTTT. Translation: CAISGTGGDQPQHF.

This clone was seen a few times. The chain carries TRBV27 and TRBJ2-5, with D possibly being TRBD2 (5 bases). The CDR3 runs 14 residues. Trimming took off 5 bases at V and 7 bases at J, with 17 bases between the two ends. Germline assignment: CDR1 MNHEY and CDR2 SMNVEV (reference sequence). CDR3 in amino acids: CASSPQAASTTQYF. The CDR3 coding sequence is TGTGCCAGCAGTCCCCAGGCTGCTAGCACGACCCAGTACTTC.

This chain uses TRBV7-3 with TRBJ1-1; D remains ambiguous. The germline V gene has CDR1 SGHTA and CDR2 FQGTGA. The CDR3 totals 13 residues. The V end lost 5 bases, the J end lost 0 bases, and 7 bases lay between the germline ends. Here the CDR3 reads CASSLYMNTEAFF. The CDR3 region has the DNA TGTGCCAGCAGCCTCTATATGAACACTGAAGCTTTCTTT.

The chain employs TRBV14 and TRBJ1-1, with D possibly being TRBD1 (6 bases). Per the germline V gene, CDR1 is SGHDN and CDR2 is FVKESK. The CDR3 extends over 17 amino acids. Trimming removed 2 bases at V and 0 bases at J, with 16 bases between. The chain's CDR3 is CASSQSNPAGVNTEAFF. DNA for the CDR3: TGTGCCAGCAGCCAATCTAACCCCGCAGGGGTGAACACTGAAGCTTTCTTT.

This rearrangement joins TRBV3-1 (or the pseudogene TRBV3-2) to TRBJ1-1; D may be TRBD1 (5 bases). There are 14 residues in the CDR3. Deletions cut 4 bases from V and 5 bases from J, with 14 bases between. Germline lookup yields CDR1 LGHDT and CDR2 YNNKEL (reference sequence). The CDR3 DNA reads TGTGCCAGCAGCCCCTCGCGGGGGGGGACTGAAGCTTTCTTT. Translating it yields CASSPSRGGTEAFF.

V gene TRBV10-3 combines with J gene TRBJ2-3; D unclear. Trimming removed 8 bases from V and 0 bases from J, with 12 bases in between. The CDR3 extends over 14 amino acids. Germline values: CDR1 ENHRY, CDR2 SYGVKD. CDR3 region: CAIRVAASTDTQYF. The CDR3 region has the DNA TGTGCCATCCGAGTAGCAGCTAGCACAGATACGCAGTATTTT.

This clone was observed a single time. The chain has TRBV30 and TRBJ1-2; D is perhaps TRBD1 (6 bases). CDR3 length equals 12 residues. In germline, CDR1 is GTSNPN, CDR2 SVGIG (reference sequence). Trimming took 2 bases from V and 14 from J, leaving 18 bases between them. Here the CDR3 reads CAWSSGVDPGTF. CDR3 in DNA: TGTGCCTGGAGTTCAGGGGTGGACCCGGGGACCTTC.

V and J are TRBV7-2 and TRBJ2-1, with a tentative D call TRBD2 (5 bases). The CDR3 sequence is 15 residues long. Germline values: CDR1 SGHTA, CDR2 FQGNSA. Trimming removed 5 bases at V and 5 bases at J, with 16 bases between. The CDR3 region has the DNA TGTGCCAGCAGCAAAAAGACTCCGGGGAACAATGAGCAGTTCTTC. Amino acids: CASSKKTPGNNEQFF.

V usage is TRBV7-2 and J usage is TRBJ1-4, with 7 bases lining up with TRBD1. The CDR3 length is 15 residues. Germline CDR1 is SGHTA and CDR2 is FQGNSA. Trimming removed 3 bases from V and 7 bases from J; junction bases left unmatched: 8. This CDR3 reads CASSFYRGPGEKLFF. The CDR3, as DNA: TGTGCCAGCAGCTTCTACAGGGGTCCGGGTGAAAAACTGTTTTTT.

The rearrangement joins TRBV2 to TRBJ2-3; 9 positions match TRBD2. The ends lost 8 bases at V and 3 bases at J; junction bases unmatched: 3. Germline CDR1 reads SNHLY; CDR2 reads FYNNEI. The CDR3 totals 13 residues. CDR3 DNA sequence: TGTGCCAGCCGAACTAGCGGGACAGATACGCAGTATTTT. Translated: CASRTSGTDTQYF.

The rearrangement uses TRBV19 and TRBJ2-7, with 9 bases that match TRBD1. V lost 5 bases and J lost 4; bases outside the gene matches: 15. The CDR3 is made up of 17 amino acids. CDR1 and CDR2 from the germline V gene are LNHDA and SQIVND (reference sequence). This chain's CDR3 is CASSFLTSTGTGYEQYF. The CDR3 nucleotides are TGTGCCAGTAGTTTCCTGACTTCGACCGGGACAGGGTACGAGCAGTACTTC.

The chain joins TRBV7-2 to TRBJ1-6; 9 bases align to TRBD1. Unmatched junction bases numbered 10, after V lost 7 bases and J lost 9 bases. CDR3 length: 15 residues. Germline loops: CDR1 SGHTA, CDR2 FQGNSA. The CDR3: CASNERTGVGSPLHF. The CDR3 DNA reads TGTGCCAGCAACGAACGGACAGGGGTTGGTTCACCCCTCCACTTT.